The 6 T cell receptor beta chains given below trace back to one sample, sequenced in a study of human T cells and chemical hapten exposure. TCRdb fed the RACE reads into MiXCR, producing one record per CDR3 protein. The sample contains about 40,000 distinct CDR3 sequences, 3% to 4% of which appear only once. Time point defined: patch test 2, 6 weeks after DPC sensitization. Indicated treatment: therapeutic diphenylcyclopropenone sensitization with weekly scalp DPC. The specimen was whole blood, collected in connection with sensitization to the hapten diphenylcyclopropenone (DPC). These receptors were taken from a man aged 40-49 years with alopecia areata. Some clones in this sample may be carry-over from other donors' samples.

This clonotype is termed medium-sized. This chain joins TRBV20-1 and TRBJ2-1; 10 nucleotides agree with TRBD2. V trimming: 3 bases; J trimming: 9 bases; junction bases outside the gene matches: 20. CDR1 is DFQATT and CDR2 is SNEGSKA in the germline V gene (reference sequence). CDR3 size: 18 residues. CDR3 bases: TGCAGTGCTAGTAGGTCTAGCGGGAGTAGTTGGTTACTCGGTGAGCAGTTCTTC. Translation gives CSASRSSGSSWLLGEQFF.

This clonotype was counted many times. The V gene is TRBV27, the J gene TRBJ1-6; D gene uncertain. This CDR3 comprises 16 residues. Per the germline V gene, CDR1 is MNHEY and CDR2 is SMNVEV (reference sequence). Trimming removed 4 bases at V and 6 bases at J, with 16 bases between. CDR3 coding DNA: TGTGCCAGCAGTTCTCGATTCGGTAACGGTAATTCACCCCTCCACTTT. Protein product: CASSSRFGNGNSPLHF.

This clonotype was recorded many times. The V call is TRBV13, the J call TRBJ2-3; D perhaps matches TRBD2 (5 bases). This CDR3 contains 12 residues. V shed 5 bases and J shed 4 bases, with 7 bases lying between them. CDR1 PRHDT and CDR2 FYEKMQ come from the germline V gene (reference sequence). CDR3 in amino acids: CASSREPDTQYF. The DNA of the CDR3 is TGTGCCAGCAGCAGGGAGCCAGATACGCAGTATTTT.

The CDR3 DNA is TGTGCCAGCAGCGGACGCCAGGGGGGCACAGATACGCAGTATTTT. This encodes CASSGRQGGTDTQYF. The V and J genes are TRBV6-4 and TRBJ2-3; 7 bases are a match to TRBD1. There are 15 residues in the CDR3. From germline, CDR1 is MRHNA and CDR2 SNTAGT. The J segment lost 1 base and the V segment lost 6 bases, leaving 7 bases of the junction unmatched.

This clonotype was picked up many times. The J gene is TRBJ1-4, the V gene TRBV6-6; D call uncertain. CDR1 MNHNY and CDR2 SVGAGI come from the germline V gene (reference sequence). This CDR3 has 13 residues. Trimming removed 8 bases from V and 5 bases from J, with 12 bases in between. CDR3 in DNA: TGTGCCAGCCTAACACCGGAGAATGAAAAACTGTTTTTT. This encodes CASLTPENEKLFF.

This chain joins TRBV7-9 and TRBJ2-2, with TRBD1 matching over 11 bases. V lost 5 bases to trimming and J lost 5 bases; unmatched junction nucleotides: 7. This CDR3 spans 16 amino acids. CDR1 and CDR2 from the germline V gene are SEHNR and FQNEAQ (reference sequence). The CDR3 region has the DNA TGTGCCAGCAGCCCGCGGGACAGGGGGACGACCGGGGAGCTGTTTTTT. Its translation: CASSPRDRGTTGELFF.